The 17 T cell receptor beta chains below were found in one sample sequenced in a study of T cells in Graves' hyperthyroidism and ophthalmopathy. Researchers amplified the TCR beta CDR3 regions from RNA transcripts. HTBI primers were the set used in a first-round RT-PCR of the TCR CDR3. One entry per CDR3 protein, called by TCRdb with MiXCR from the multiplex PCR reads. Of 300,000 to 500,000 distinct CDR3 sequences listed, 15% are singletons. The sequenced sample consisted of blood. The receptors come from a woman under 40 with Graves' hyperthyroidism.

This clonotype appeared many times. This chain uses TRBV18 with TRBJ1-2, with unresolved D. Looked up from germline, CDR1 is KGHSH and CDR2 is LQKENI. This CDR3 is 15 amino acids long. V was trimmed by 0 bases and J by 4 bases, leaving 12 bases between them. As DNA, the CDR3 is TGTGCCAGCTCACCACCGATCGGGCCTTCCTATGGCTACACCTTC. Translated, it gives CASSPPIGPSYGYTF.

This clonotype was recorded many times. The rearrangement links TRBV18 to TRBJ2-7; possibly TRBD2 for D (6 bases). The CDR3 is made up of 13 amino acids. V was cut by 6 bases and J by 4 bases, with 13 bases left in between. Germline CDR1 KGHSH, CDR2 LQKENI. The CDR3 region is CASSRDSLYEQYF. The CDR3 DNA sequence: TGTGCCAGCTCTCGGGACTCCTTATACGAGCAGTACTTC.

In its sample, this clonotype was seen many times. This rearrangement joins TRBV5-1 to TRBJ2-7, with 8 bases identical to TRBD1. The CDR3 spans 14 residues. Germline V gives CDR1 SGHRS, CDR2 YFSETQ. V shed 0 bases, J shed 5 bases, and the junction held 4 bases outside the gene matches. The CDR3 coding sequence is TGCGCCAGCAGCTTGGGTCAGGGGGCGGACGAGCAGTACTTC. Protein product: CASSLGQGADEQYF.

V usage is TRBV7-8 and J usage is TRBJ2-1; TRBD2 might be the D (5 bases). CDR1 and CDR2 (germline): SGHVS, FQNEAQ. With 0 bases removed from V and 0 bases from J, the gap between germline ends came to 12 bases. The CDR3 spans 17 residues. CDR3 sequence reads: CASSLARSRVSYNEQFF. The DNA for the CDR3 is TGTGCCAGCAGCTTAGCGCGCTCGAGGGTCTCCTACAATGAGCAGTTCTTC.

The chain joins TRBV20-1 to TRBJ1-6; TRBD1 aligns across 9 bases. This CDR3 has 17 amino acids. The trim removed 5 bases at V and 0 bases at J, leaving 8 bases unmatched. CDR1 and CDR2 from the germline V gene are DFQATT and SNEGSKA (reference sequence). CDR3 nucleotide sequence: TGCAGTGCTCACCGGGACAGGGCGCTCTCCTATAATTCACCCCTCCACTTT. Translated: CSAHRDRALSYNSPLHF.

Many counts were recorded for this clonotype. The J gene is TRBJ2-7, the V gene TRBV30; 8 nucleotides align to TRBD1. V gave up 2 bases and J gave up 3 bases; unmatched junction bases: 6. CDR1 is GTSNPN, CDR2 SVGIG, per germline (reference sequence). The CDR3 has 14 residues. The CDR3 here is CAWSSGQGSYEQYF. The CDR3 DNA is TGTGCCTGGAGTAGCGGACAGGGAAGCTACGAGCAGTACTTC.

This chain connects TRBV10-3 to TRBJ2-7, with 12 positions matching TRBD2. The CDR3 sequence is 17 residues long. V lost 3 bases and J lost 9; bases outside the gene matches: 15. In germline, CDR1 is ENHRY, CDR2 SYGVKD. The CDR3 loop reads CAISEGGLLAGGPVQYF. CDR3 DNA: TGTGCCATCAGTGAAGGAGGTTTACTAGCGGGAGGTCCCGTGCAGTACTTC.

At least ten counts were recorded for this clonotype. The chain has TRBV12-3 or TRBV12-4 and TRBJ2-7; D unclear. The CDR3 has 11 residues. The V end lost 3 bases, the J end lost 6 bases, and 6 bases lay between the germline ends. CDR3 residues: CASSFGAEQYF. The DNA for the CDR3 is TGTGCCAGCAGTTTTGGTGCCGAGCAGTACTTC.

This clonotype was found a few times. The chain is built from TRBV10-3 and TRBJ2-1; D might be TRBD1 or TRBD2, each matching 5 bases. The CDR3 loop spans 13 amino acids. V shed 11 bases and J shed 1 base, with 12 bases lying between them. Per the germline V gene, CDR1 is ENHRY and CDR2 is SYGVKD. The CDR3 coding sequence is TGTGCCGCCGGGACGAGGTCCTACAATGAGCAGTTCTTC. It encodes CAAGTRSYNEQFF.

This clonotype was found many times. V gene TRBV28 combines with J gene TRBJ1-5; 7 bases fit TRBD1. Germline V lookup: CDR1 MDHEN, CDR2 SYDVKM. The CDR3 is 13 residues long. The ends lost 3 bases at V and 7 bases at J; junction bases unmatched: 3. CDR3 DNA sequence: TGTGCCAGCAGTTTGAACAGGGGCCAGCCCCAGCATTTT. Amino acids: CASSLNRGQPQHF.

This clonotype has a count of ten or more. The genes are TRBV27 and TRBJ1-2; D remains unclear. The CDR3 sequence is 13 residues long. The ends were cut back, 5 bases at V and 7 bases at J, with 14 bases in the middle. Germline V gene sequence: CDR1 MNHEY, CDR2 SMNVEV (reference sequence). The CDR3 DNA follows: TGTGCCAGCAGTCACCAGGCTATAGCTGGCTACACCTTC. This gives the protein CASSHQAIAGYTF.

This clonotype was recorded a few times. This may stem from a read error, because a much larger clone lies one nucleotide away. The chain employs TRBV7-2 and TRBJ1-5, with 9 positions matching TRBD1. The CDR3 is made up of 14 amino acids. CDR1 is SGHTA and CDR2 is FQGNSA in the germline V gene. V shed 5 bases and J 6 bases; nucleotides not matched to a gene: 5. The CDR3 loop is CASSQGTGSQPQHF. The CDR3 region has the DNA TGTGCCAGCAGCCAAGGGACAGGGAGTCAGCCCCAGCATTTT.

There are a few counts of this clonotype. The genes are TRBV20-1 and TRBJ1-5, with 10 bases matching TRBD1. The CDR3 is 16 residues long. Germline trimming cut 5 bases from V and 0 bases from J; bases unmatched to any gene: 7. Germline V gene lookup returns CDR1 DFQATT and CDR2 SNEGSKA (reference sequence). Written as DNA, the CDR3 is TGCAGTGCTCAGGACAGGGGGGACTATAGCAATCAGCCCCAGCATTTT. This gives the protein CSAQDRGDYSNQPQHF.

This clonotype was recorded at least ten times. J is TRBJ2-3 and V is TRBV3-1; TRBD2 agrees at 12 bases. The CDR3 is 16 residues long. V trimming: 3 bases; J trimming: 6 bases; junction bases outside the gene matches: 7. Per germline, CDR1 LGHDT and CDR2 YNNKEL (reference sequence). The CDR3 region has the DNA TGTGCCAGCAGCCACGGACTAGCGGGAAAAGGCGATACGCAGTATTTT. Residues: CASSHGLAGKGDTQYF.

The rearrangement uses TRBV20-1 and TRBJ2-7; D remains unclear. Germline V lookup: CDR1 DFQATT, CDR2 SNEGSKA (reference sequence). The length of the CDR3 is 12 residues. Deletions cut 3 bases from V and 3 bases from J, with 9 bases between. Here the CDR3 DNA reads TGCAGTGCTAGCGGTCAGGTCTACGAGCAGTACTTC. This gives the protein CSASGQVYEQYF.

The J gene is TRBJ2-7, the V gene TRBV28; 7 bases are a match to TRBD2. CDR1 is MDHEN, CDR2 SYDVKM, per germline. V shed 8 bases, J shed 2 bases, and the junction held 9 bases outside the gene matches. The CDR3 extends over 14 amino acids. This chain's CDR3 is CASETGTTPYEQYF. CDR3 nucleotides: TGTGCCAGCGAGACCGGGACTACCCCCTACGAGCAGTACTTC.

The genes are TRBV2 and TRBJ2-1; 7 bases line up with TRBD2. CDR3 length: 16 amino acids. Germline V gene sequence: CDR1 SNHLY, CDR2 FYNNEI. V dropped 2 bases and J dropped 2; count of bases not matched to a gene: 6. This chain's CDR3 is CASSESGRGAYNEQFF. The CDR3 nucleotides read TGTGCCAGCAGTGAATCGGGACGGGGGGCCTACAATGAGCAGTTCTTC. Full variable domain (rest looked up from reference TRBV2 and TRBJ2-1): EPEVTQTPSHQVTQMGQEVILRCVPISNHLYFYWYRQILGQKVEFLVSFYNNEISEKSEIFDDQFSVERPDGSNFTLKIRSTKLEDSAMYFCASSESGRGAYNEQFFGPGTRLTVL.